This T cell receptor beta chain was captured by sequencing in a study of T cell changes during pregnancy in multiple sclerosis. The table came from immunoSEQ multiplex PCR; TCRdb's copy has only in-frame clones and leaves some out. The sample shows about 31,000 clones, over 80% of them seen only once. The V gene lost 8 bases and the J gene lost 2 bases, with 6 bases spanning the gap. The CDR3 extends over 12 amino acids. Germline V gene lookup returns CDR1 LNHDA and CDR2 SQIVND (reference sequence). Material: CD8+ T cells from peripheral blood mononuclear cells, obtained before pregnancy. The source of this sequence is a female donor with multiple sclerosis, enrolled in a pregnancy study. The chain employs TRBV19 and TRBJ2-2; D might be TRBD2 (5 bases). CDR3 nucleotide sequence: TGTGCCAGTGGACTCAACACCGGGGAGCTGTTTTTT. It codes for CASGLNTGELFF. Complete variable domain (other parts from reference TRBV19 and TRBJ2-2): DGGITQSPKYLFRKEGQNVTLSCEQNLNHDAMYWYRQDPGQGLRLIYYSQIVNDFQKGDIAEGYSVSREKKESFPLTVTSAQKNPTAFYLCASGLNTGELFFGEGSRLTVL.